This T cell receptor (beta chain) emerged from a study of response to subunit inactivated influenza vaccine. TCRdb processed the RT-PCR reads anew with MiXCR; each CDR3 protein has one entry. Among hundreds of thousands of distinct CDR3 sequences, approximately 7.6% were seen once, and the ten largest hold over 10%. General study findings and limits: Seasonal influenza vaccination, on each occasion, was suggested by the authors to recruit few new T cells.

A few counts support this clonotype. Its antigen remains unknown. The CDR3 covers 14 residues. CDR1 is KGHSH and CDR2 is LQKENI in the germline V gene. V lost 0 bases and J 5 bases, leaving 10 bases between the germline ends. The receptor was derived from a man in his fifties or sixties who received an inactivated influenza vaccine. The chain recombines TRBV18 with TRBJ2-5; D may match TRBD1 or TRBD2 (5 bases each). The specimen was PBMCs from blood, collected roughly 24 months after vaccination. In nucleotides, the CDR3 is TGTGCCAGCTCACCACCGGGACGGAGGGAGACCCAGTACTTC. Its translation is CASSPPGRRETQYF.